Listed below are T cell receptor beta chains from one sample, sequenced in a study of PD-L1 blockade in urothelial cancer. Generated by immunoSEQ multiplex PCR, the TCRdb table keeps only in-frame clones and is missing some. Of 50,000 to 75,000 clones listed, roughly four fifths were seen once; the top ten hold 1.6%. The material sequenced was PBMCs, taken around atezolizumab (anti-PD-L1) treatment. Receptors originate from a man between 65 and 80 years old with urothelial cancer. The CDR3 runs from the conserved cysteine through the conserved F or W. The order of the fields is V gene, D gene, clone size, J gene, CDR3 protein. D genes are given only for firm matches. The size of a clone is reported for some rows only, either as once, few or many, or as a class for expanded clones.

TRBV27,-,-,TRBJ1-2,CASSFQGNYGYTF
TRBV9,TRBD2,-,TRBJ2-3,CASSVAPSGSTDTQYF
TRBV6-5,-,-,TRBJ1-1,CASTAGVNTEAFF
TRBV27,TRBD1,many,TRBJ2-4,CASSPGTGGINIQYF
TRBV19,-,once,TRBJ1-5,CASRQNLQGNQPQHF
TRBV2,TRBD2,-,TRBJ2-1,CASRLAGEEQFF
TRBV7-6,-,-,TRBJ2-2,CASSLAPSGVNTGELFF
TRBV6-5,-,-,TRBJ2-5,CASSLGGRETQYF
TRBV18,TRBD2,once,TRBJ2-7,CASSLGTSGYEQYF
TRBV4-3,TRBD2,-,TRBJ2-3,CASSRTSDKRDTQYF
TRBV19,TRBD2,few,TRBJ2-3,CASSSLAGGDTQYF
TRBV19,-,-,TRBJ2-3,CATSLSRDTQYF
TRBV27,TRBD1,-,TRBJ2-1,CASSAGQVSSYNEQFF
TRBV9,-,-,TRBJ2-1,CASSGAQGGEQFF
TRBV7-3,-,-,TRBJ2-1,CASSLGRGQFF
TRBV5-1,TRBD2,once,TRBJ2-7,CASSPLSDSGYEQYF
TRBV10-3,TRBD1,-,TRBJ1-1,CAISRDSRGLEAFF
TRBV27,-,-,TRBJ1-1,CASTPRGLMNTEAFF
TRBV19,TRBD2,-,TRBJ2-4,CASSKLAGGERAKNIQYF
TRBV27,-,few,TRBJ2-3,CASSLTAVGTDTQYF
TRBV4-3,-,few,TRBJ2-1,CASSQEERAPYNEQFF
TRBV19,-,many,TRBJ1-1,CASTWGQVTEAFF
TRBV11-2,-,-,TRBJ1-1,CASSLSPEAFF
TRBV18,TRBD1,-,TRBJ1-1,CASSIGQGADEAFF
TRBV6-1,-,-,TRBJ2-2,CASSEGRGYHGELFF
TRBV14,-,once,TRBJ2-1,CASSSGPGLKSYNEQFF
TRBV28,-,few,TRBJ2-7,CASTLGRGHEQYF
TRBV7-9,-,once,TRBJ2-2,CASTQRGTGELFF
TRBV6-5,-,-,TRBJ1-2,CASSYSRDTSNYGYTF
TRBV23-1,TRBD2,-,TRBJ2-7,CASVGLAGGPRSYEQYF
TRBV21-1,-,-,TRBJ1-2,CASRLDRGQNYGYTF
TRBV29-1,TRBD2,many,TRBJ2-7,CSVGTSGNEQYF
TRBV30,-,-,TRBJ1-4,CAWRAGRLNEKLFF